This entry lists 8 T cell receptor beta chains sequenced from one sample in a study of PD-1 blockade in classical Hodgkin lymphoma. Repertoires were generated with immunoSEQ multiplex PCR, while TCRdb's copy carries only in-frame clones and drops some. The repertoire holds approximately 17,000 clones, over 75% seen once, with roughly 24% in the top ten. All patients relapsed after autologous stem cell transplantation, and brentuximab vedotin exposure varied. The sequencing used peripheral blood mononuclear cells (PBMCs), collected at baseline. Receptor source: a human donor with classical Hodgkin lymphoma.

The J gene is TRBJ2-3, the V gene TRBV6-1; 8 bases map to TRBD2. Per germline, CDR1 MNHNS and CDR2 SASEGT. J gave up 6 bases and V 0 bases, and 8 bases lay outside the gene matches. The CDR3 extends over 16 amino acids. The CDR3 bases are TGTGCCAGCAGTGAAGCTGCTAGCGGGTTGGGGGATACGCAGTATTTT. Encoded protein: CASSEAASGLGDTQYF.

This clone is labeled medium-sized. Here the CDR3 DNA reads TGCAGCGTTGGGACTAGCGGGAGTGTACAGTTCTTC. Amino acid sequence: CSVGTSGSVQFF. The chain couples TRBV29-1 to TRBJ2-1; 13 bases match TRBD2. The germline CDR1 and CDR2 sequences are SQVTM and ANQGSEA. J was trimmed by 13 bases and V by 4 bases; bases with no gene match: 4. The CDR3 loop spans 12 amino acids.

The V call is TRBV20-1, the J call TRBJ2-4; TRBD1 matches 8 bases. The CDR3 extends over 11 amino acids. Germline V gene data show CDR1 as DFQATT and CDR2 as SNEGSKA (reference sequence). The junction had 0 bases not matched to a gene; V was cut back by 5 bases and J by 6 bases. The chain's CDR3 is CSADRGNIQYF. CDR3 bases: TGCAGTGCTGACAGGGGAAACATTCAGTACTTC.

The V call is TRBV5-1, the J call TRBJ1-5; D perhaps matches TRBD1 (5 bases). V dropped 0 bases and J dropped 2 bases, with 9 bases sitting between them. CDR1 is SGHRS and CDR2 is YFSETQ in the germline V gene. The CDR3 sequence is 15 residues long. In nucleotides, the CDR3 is TGCGCCAGCAGCTTGGCAGGGAGTGGCAATCAGCCCCAGCATTTT. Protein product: CASSLAGSGNQPQHF.

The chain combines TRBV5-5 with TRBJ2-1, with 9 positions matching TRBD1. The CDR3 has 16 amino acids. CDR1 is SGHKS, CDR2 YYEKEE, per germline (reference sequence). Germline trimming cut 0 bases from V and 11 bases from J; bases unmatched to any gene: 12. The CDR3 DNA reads TGTGCCAGCAGCTTGGCCGCCGGGACAGGGACCACCAAGCAGTTCTTC. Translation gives CASSLAAGTGTTKQFF.

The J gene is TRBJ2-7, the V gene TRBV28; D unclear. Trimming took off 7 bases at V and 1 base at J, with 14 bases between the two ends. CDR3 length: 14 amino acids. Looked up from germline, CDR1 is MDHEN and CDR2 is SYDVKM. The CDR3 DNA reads TGTGCCAGCACCTTAGGGTCGGCGTCCTACGAGCAGTACTTC. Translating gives CASTLGSASYEQYF. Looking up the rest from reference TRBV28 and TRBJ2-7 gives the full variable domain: DVKVTQSSRYLVKRTGEKVFLECVQDMDHENMFWYRQDPGLGLRLIYFSYDVKMKEKGDIPEGYSVSREKKERFSLILESASTNQTSMYLCASTLGSASYEQYFGPGTRLTVT.

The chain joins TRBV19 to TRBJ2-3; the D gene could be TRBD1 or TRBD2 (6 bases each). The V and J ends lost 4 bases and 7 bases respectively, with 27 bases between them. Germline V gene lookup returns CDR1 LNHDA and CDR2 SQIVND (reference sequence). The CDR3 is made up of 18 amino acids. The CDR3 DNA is TGTGCCAGTAGTAAGGGGGGTGGGACCGTTTTCCGATATAATACGCAGTATTTT. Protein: CASSKGGGTVFRYNTQYF.

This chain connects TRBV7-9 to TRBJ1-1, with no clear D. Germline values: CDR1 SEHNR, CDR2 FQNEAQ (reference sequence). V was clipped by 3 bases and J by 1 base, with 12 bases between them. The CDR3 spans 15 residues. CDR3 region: CASSLSHGANTEAFF. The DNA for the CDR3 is TGTGCCAGCAGCTTGAGCCACGGAGCGAACACTGAAGCTTTCTTT.